The next 3 T cell receptor beta chains were all read from a single sample in a study of blood T cell repertoires in COVID-19. Profiling relied on immunoSEQ multiplex PCR, and the TCRdb table lists in-frame clones only, not all of them. The sample consists of a few hundred thousand clones, roughly 86% of them appearing once. Sequencing used peripheral blood. These receptor sequences come from a woman younger than 45 with COVID-19, enrolled during active disease.

The sample holds a few counts of this clone. The chain is built from TRBV11-2 and TRBJ2-6; D unresolved. Trimming pared 5 bases from V and 3 bases from J, leaving 2 bases between. The CDR3 has 12 amino acids. Germline V gene data show CDR1 as SGHAT and CDR2 as FQNNGV. CDR3 coding DNA: TGTGCCAGCAGCCATGGGGCCAACGTCCTGACTTTC. Amino acids: CASSHGANVLTF.

The genes are TRBV5-3 and TRBJ2-7; D possibly corresponds to TRBD2 (6 bases). TRBV5-3 is identified as an open reading frame with a role that is uncertain. CDR3 length equals 15 residues. The ends were cut back, 10 bases at V and 9 bases at J, with 29 bases in the middle. CDR3 in DNA: TGTGCCGGCTGCGGGGCCCCAGGACATGGAACGGGGCAGTACTTC. Amino acids: CAGCGAPGHGTGQYF.

The rearrangement joins TRBV7-9 to TRBJ1-5; D is unresolved. The CDR3 covers 13 residues. Looked up from germline, CDR1 is SEHNR and CDR2 is FQNEAQ (reference sequence). Between the trimmed V and J ends, which lost 3 bases and 5 bases, there was a span of 8 bases. The CDR3 DNA reads TGTGCCAGCAGCTTTCAGGAAGATCAGCCCCAGCATTTT. Its translation is CASSFQEDQPQHF.